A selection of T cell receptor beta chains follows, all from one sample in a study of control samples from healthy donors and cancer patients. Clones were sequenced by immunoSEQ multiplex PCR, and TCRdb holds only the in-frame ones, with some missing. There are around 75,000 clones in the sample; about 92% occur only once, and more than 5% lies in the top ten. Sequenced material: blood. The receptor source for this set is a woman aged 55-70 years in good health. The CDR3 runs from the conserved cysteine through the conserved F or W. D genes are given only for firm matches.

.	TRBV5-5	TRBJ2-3	TGTGCCAGCAGCTCGGCAGTTAGCACAGATACGCAGTATTTT	CASSSAVSTDTQYF
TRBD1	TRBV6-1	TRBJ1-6	TGTGCCAGCAGTGAAATCGGACAGGGGTCGAATTCACCCCTCCACTTT	CASSEIGQGSNSPLHF
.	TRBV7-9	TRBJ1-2	TGTGCCAGCAGCCCCACGGGGGTACAGGGCTACACCTTC	CASSPTGVQGYTF
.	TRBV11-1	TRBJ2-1	TGTGCCAGCAGCCCCGGACTCTCCAATGAGCAGTTCTTC	CASSPGLSNEQFF
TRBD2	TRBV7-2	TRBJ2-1	TGTGCCAGCAGATACCCGGGACTAGCGGACTCCTACAATGAGCAGTTCTTC	CASRYPGLADSYNEQFF
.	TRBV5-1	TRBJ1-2	TGCGCCAGCAGCTTCTTGTCAGGGAACTATGGCTACACCTTC	CASSFLSGNYGYTF
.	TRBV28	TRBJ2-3	TGTGCCAGCAAGCCGGACCTCACAGATACGCAGTATTTT	CASKPDLTDTQYF
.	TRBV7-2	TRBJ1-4	TGTGCCAGCAGCCCCCCCGGGGCCCGAGGTGAAAAACTGTTTTTT	CASSPPGARGEKLFF
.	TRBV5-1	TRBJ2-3	TGCGCCAGCAGCTTGGGACAGACAACTAGCACAGATACGCAGTATTTT	CASSLGQTTSTDTQYF
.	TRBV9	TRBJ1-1	TGTGCCAGCAGCGTTAGGCTGACGGGTGGTGAAGCTTTCTTT	CASSVRLTGGEAFF
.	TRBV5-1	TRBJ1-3	TGCGCCAGCAGCCGAACAGGGTCCGGAAACACCATATATTTT	CASSRTGSGNTIYF
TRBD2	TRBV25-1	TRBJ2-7	TGTGCCAGCAGTGAATCGATGTGGGCGGGAGGCTCTTACGAGCAGTACTTC	CASSESMWAGGSYEQYF
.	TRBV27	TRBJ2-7	TGTGCCAGCAGTAATACCAGGGGAACCCTAGGCGAGCAGTACTTC	CASSNTRGTLGEQYF
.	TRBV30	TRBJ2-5	TGTGCCTGGAGTGTGTCAGGTCAAGAGACCCAGTACTTC	CAWSVSGQETQYF
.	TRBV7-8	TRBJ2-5	TGTGCCAGCAGCTTAGAGGCGGCGTACCAAGAGACCCAGTACTTC	CASSLEAAYQETQYF
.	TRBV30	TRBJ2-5	TGTGCCTGGAGTCCTCTGGAGACCCAGTACTTC	CAWSPLETQYF
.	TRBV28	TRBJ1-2	TGTGCCAGCAGTTCCACAGTGTTCTATGGCTACACCTTC	CASSSTVFYGYTF
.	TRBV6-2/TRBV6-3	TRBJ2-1	TGTGCCAGCAGTTACCCCACGGGGGTATTAGGAGTGAATGAGCAGTTCTTC	CASSYPTGVLGVNEQFF
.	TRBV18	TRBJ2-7	TGTGCCAGCTCACCAAGAACACAGAACTACGAGCAGTACTTC	CASSPRTQNYEQYF
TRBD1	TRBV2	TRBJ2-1	TGTGCCAGCAGCCGGGACAGGGTAGGGGGTGAGCAGTTCTTC	CASSRDRVGGEQFF
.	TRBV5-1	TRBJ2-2	TGCGCCAGCAGCTTTGACAGCCCCAACACCGGGGAGCTGTTTTTT	CASSFDSPNTGELFF
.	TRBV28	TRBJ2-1	TGTGCCAGCAGTCCCTTGGGGCGGCTCAACAATGAGCAGTTCTTC	CASSPLGRLNNEQFF
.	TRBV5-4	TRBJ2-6	TGTGCCAGCAGCTTGGTTGTATCCTCTGGGGCCAACGTCCTGACTTTC	CASSLVVSSGANVLTF
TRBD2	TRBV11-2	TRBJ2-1	TGTGCCAGCAGCTACGCGGGACTAGCCTCAAATGAGCAGTTCTTC	CASSYAGLASNEQFF
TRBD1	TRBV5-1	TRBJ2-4	TGCGCCAGCGGATGGGACAGTAACATTCAGTACTTC	CASGWDSNIQYF
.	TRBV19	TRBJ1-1	TGTGCCGGGTCTAGGATCCTTAACTCTGAAGCTTTCTTT	CAGSRILNSEAFF